This T cell receptor (beta chain) is from a study of T-cell memory formation after mild COVID-19. About the research overall: Largely donor-specific sequence clusters came from two donors.

TCRalpha and TCRbeta libraries used 5'RACE with constant-segment primers and UMIs. TCRdb recomputed calls from the 5' RACE reads with MiXCR, one row per CDR3 protein. The sample records nearly 200,000 distinct CDR3 sequences, around 19% being singletons. Notes on this clonotype: Its antigen is currently unknown.

Findings and limits, study-wide: There was a balanced CD4/CD8 profile in clones contracting day 15 to 85, and later expanders leaned CD4+.

V gave up 4 bases and J gave up 4 bases, with 23 bases separating them. Germline CDR1 and CDR2: SGHKS and YYEKEE (reference sequence). The length of the CDR3 is 17 residues. This sequence joins TRBV5-5 and TRBJ1-1; D might be TRBD1 (5 bases). This clonotype originated in an adult woman who had mild COVID-19 (a few samples of this study predate the infection). Cell type and time point are not known. Sequencing was done on a sample of PBMCs or a T cell subset sorted from them (not recorded which). Here the CDR3 reads CASSLLGVTQRVTEAFF. The CDR3, as DNA: TGTGCCAGCAGCCTCCTAGGGGTGACCCAAAGAGTCACTGAAGCTTTCTTT.